The present T cell receptor (beta chain) was sequenced within a study of regulatory T cells in long-lasting Graves disease. Regarding time point: persistent/refractory GD, antithyroid drugs over 5 years with positive TRAb. Isolated PBMC RNA provided the starting material for the TCR library. This clonotype was seen at least ten times. What it recognizes is unknown. Whole-study results and caveats: The sample size was small, and this may have reduced accuracy.

Library construction for TCR beta used iRepertoire HTBI primers and Arm-PCR of CDR3 regions. Each CDR3 protein is one row after TCRdb ran MiXCR on the multiplex PCR reads. The sample comprises 300,000 to 350,000 distinct CDR3 sequences, roughly 21% of which are singletons, and 25% to 30% rests with the top ten. In germline, CDR1 is DFQATT, CDR2 SNEGSKA (reference sequence). The CDR3 sequence is 13 residues long. Unmatched junction bases numbered 6, after V lost 6 bases and J lost 3 bases. The clonotype originates from a female donor with Graves disease. The sequences come from peripheral blood mononuclear cells (PBMCs), collected when the disease was refractory, from a patient treated with antithyroid drugs. This sequence joins TRBV20-1 and TRBJ2-5; the match to TRBD1 covers 8 bases. CDR3 sequence: CSAGQGGEETQYF. CDR3 coding DNA: TGCAGTGCCGGACAGGGTGGGGAAGAGACCCAGTACTTC.